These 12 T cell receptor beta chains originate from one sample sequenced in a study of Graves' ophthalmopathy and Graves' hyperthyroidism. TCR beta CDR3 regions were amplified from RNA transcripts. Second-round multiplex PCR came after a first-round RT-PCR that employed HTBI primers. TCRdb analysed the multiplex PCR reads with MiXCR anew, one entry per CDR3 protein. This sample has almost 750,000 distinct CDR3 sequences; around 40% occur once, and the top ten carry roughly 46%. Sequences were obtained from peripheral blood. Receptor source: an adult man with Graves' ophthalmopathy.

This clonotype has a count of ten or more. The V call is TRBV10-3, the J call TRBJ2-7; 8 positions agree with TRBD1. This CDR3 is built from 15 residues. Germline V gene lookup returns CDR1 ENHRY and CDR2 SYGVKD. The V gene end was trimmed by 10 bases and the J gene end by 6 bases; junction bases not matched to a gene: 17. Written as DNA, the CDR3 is TGTGCCACCGAACCCACAGGGGGGAGACTAGTCGAGCAGTACTTC. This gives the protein CATEPTGGRLVEQYF.

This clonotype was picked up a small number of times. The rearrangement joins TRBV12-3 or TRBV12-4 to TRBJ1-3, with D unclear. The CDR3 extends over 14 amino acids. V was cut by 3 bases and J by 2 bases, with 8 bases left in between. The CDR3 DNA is TGTGCCAGCAGTTTTAGTCCGACTGGAAACACCATATATTTT. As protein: CASSFSPTGNTIYF.

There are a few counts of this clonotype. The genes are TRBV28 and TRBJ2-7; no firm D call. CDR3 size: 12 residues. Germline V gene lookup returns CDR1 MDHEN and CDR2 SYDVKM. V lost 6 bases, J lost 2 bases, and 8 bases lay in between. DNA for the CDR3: TGTGCCAGCAGCTGGACCACCTACGAGCAGTACTTC. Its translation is CASSWTTYEQYF.

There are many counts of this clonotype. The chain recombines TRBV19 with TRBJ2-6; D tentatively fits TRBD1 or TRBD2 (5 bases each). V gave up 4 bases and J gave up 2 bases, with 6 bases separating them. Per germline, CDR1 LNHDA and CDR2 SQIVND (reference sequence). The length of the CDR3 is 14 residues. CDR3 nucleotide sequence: TGTGCCAGTAGTAAGGGACCTGGGGCCAACGTCCTGACTTTC. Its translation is CASSKGPGANVLTF.

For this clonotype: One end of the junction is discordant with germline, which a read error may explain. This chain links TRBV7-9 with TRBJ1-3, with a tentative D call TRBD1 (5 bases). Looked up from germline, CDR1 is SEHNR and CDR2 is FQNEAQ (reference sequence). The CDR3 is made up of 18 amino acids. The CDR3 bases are TGTGCCAGCAGCCCGAGGTACTCTGGGGCCCTTTCTGGAAATACCATATATTTT. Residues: CASSPRYSGALSGNTIYF. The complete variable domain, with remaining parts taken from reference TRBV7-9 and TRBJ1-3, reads DTGVSQNPRHKITKRGQNVTFRCDPISEHNRLYWYRQTLGQGPEFLTYFQNEAQLEKSRLLSDRFSAERPKGSFSTLEIQRTEQGDSAMYLCASSPRYSGALSGNTIYFGEGSWLTVV.

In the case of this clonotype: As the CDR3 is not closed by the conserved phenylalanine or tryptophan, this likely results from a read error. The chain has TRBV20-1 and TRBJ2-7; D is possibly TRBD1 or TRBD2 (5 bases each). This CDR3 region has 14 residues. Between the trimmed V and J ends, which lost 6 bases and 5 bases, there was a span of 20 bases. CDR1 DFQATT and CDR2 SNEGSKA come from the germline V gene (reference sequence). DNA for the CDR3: TGCAGTGCCACAACGGGACGCTTAACTGACGAGCAGTACTGC. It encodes CSATTGRLTDEQYC.

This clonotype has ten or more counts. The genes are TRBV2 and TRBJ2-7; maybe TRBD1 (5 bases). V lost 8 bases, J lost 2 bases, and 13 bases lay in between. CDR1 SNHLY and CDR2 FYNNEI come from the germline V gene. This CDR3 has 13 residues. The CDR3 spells CASLRDSTYEQYF. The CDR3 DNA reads TGTGCCAGCCTCCGAGACAGTACCTACGAGCAGTACTTC.

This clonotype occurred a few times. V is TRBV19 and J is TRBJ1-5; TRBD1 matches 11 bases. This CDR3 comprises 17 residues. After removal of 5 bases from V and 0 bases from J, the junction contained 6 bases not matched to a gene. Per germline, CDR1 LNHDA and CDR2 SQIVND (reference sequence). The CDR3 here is CASSWTGGRYSNQPQHF. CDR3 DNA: TGTGCCAGTAGTTGGACAGGGGGCCGTTATAGCAATCAGCCCCAGCATTTT.

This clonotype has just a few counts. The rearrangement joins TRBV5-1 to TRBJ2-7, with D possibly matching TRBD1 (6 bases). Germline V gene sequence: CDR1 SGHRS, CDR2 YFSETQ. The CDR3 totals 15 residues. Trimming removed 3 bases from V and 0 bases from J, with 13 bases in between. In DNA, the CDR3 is TGCGCCAGCAGCTCGGACAGCCTGAGCTCCTACGAGCAGTACTTC. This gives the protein CASSSDSLSSYEQYF.

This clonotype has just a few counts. The CDR3 DNA reads as TGCAGTGCCGGACAGGCAGTTAATGAAAAACTGTTTTTT. Its translation: CSAGQAVNEKLFF. V usage is TRBV20-1 and J usage is TRBJ1-4; 7 bases align to TRBD1. The CDR3 is 13 residues long. Germline lookup yields CDR1 DFQATT and CDR2 SNEGSKA (reference sequence). The ends lost 6 bases at V and 4 bases at J; junction bases unmatched: 5.

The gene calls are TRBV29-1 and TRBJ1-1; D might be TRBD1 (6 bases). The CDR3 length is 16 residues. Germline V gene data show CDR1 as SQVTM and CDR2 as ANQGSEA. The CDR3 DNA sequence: TGCAGTGCTAGAGATGGGGGGGCCGCGGTGAACACTGAAGCTTTCTTT. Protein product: CSARDGGAAVNTEAFF.

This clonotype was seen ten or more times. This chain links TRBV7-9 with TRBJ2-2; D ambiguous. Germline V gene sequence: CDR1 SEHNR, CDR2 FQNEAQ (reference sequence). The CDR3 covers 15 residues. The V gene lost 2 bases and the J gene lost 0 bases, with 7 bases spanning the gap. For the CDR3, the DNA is TGTGCCAGCAGCTTAACAGACACGAACACCGGGGAGCTGTTTTTT. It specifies CASSLTDTNTGELFF.